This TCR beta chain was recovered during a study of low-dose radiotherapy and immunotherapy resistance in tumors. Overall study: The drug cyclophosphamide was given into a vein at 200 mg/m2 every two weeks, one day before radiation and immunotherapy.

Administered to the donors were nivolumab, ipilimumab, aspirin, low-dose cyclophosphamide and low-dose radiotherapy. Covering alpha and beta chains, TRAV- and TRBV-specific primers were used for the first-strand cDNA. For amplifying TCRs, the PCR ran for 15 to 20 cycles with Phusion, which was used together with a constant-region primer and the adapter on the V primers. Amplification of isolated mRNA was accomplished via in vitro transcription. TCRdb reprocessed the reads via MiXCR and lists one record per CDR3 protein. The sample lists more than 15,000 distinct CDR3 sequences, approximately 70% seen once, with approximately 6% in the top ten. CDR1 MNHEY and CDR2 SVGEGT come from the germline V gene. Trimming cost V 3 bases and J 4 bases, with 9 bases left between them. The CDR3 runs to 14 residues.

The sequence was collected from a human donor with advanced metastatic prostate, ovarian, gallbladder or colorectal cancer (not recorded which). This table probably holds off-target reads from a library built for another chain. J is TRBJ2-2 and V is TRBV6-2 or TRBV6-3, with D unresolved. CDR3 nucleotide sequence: TGTGCCAGCAGTTATGTCCCAGGCACCGGGGAGCTGTTTTTT. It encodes CASSYVPGTGELFF.